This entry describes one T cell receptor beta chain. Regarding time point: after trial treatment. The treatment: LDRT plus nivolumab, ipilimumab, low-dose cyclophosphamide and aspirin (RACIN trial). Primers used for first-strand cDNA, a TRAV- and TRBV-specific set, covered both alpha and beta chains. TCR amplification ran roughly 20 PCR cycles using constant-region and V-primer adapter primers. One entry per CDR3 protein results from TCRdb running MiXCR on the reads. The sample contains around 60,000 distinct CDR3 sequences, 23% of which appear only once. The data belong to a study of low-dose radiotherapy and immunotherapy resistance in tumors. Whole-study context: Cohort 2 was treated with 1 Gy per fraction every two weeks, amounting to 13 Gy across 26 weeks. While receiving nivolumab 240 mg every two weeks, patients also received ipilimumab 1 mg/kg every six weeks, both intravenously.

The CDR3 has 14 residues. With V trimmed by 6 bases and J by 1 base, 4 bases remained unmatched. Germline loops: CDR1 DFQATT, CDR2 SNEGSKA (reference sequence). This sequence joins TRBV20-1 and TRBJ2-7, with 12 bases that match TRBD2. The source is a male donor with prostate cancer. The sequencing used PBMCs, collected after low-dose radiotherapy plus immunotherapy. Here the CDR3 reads CSARGLAGSYEQYF. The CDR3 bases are TGCAGTGCAAGGGGACTAGCGGGTTCCTACGAGCAGTACTTC.